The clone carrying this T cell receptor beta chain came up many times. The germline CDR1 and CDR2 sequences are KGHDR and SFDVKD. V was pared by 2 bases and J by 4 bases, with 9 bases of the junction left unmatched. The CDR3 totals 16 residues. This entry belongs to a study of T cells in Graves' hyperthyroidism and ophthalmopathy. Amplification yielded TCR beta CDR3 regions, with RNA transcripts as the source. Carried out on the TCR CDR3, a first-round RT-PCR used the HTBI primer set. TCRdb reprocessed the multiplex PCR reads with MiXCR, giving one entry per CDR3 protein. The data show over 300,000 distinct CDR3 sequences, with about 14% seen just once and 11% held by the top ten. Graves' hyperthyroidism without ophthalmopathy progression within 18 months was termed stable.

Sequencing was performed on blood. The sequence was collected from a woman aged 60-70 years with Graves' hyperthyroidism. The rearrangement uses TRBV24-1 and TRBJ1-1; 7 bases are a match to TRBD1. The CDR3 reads CATSDSRRGHGTEAFF. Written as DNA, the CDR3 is TGTGCCACCAGTGATTCCAGGAGGGGGCACGGCACTGAAGCTTTCTTT.